This note documents a single T cell receptor (beta chain) sequence. The target antigen is unknown. This record belongs to a study of CD8+ T cells in alopecia areata. General study findings and limits: Lesional scalp displayed greater clonality than normal scalp, most notably in alopecia totalis/universalis. Scalp sequencing also captures normal skin's resident alphabeta T cells.

Germline V gives CDR1 LGHNA, CDR2 YNFKEQ. V gave up 10 bases and J gave up 5 bases, with 20 bases separating them. This CDR3 is built from 15 residues. TCR sequencing used cDNA made by reverse transcription of extracted RNA. Generated by immunoSEQ multiplex PCR, the TCRdb table keeps only in-frame clones and is missing some. The sample lists over 150,000 clones, approximately 60% seen once, with nearly 5% in the top ten. Sequencing was performed on CD8+ T cells sorted from blood. This receptor was obtained from a human donor in good health. The chain carries TRBV4-2 and TRBJ2-2, with D perhaps TRBD2 (6 bases). In DNA form, the CDR3 reads TGTGCCACCTCTTCGGGGGTCGGGGGAACCGGGGAGCTGTTTTTT. It codes for CATSSGVGGTGELFF.